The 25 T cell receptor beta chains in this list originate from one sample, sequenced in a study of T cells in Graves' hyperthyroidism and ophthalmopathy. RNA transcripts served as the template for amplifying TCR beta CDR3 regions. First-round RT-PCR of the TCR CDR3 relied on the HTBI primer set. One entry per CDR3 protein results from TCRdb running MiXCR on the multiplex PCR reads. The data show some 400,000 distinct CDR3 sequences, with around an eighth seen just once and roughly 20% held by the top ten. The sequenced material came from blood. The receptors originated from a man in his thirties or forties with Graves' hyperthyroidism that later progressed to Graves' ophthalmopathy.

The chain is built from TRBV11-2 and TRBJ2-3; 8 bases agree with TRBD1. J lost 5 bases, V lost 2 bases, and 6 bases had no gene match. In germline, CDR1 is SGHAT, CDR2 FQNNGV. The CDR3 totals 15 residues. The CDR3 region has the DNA TGTGCCAGCAGCTTACGGACAGGGATGATAGATACGCAGTATTTT. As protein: CASSLRTGMIDTQYF.

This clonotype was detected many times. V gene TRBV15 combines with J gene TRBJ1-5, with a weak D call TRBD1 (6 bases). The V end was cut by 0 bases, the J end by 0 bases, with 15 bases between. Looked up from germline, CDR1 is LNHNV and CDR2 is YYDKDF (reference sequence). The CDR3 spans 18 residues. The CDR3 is CATSRDVPPGVSNQPQHF. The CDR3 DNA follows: TGTGCCACCAGCAGAGATGTGCCCCCAGGGGTTAGCAATCAGCCCCAGCATTTT.

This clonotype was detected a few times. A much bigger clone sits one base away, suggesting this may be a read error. This CDR3 reads CTSRPGGTEAFF. CDR3 in DNA: TGTACCAGCAGGCCTGGGGGCACTGAAGCTTTCTTT. This sequence joins TRBV2 and TRBJ1-1; possibly TRBD1 for D (5 bases). The CDR3 covers 12 residues. Per the germline V gene, CDR1 is SNHLY and CDR2 is FYNNEI.

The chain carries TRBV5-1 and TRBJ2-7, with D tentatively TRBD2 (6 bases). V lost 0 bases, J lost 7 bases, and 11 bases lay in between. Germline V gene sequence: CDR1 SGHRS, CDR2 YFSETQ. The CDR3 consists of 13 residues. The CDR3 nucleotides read TGCGCCAGCAGCTTGGCCGTGGGAGGTGAGCAGTACTTC. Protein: CASSLAVGGEQYF.

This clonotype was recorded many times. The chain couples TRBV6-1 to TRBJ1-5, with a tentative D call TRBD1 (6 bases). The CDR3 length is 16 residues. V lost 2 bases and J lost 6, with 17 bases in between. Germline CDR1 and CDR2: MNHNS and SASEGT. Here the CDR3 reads CASSEWWNREIQPQHF. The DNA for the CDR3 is TGTGCCAGCAGTGAATGGTGGAACAGGGAAATTCAGCCCCAGCATTTT.

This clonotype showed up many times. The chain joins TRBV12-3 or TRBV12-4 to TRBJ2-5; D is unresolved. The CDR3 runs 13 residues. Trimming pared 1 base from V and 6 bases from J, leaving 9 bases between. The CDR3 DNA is TGTGCCAGCAGTTTAGAAGGCCGGCAGACCCAGTACTTC. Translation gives CASSLEGRQTQYF.

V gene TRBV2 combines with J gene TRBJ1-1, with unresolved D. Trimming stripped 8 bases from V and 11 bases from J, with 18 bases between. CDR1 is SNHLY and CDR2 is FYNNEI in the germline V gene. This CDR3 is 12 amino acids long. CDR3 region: CASQGSDLWAFF. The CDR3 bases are TGTGCCAGCCAAGGAAGCGATCTTTGGGCTTTCTTT.

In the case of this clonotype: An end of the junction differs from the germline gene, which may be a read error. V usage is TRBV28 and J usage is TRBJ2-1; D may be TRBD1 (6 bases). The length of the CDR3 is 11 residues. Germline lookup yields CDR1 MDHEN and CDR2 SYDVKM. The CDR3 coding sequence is TGTGCCAGCAGTTTAGGGGGCCGGTATCTCTTC. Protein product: CASSLGGRYLF.

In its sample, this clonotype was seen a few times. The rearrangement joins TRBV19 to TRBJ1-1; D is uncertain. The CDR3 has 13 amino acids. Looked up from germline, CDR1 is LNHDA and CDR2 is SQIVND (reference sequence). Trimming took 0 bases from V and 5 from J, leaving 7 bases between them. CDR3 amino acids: CASSIDGGTEAFF. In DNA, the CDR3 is TGTGCCAGTAGTATAGACGGAGGGACTGAAGCTTTCTTT.

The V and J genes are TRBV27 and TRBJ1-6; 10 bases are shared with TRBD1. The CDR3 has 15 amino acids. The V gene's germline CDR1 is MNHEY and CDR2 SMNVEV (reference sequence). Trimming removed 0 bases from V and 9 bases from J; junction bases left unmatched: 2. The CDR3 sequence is CASSLSTGGGSPLHF. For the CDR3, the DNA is TGTGCCAGCAGTTTATCGACAGGGGGCGGTTCACCCCTCCACTTT.

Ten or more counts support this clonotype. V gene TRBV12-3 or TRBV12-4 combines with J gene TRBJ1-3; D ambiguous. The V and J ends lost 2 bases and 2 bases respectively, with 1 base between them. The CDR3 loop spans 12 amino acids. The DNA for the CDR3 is TGTGCCAGCAGTTTAACTGGAAACACCATATATTTT. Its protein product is CASSLTGNTIYF.

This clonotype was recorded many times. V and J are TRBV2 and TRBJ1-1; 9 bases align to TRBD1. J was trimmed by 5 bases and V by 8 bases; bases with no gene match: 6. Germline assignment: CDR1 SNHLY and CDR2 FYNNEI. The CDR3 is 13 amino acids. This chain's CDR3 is CASAQGALTEAFF. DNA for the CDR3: TGTGCCAGCGCACAGGGGGCTCTGACTGAAGCTTTCTTT. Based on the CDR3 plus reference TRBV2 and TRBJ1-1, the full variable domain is EPEVTQTPSHQVTQMGQEVILRCVPISNHLYFYWYRQILGQKVEFLVSFYNNEISEKSEIFDDQFSVERPDGSNFTLKIRSTKLEDSAMYFCASAQGALTEAFFGQGTRLTVV.

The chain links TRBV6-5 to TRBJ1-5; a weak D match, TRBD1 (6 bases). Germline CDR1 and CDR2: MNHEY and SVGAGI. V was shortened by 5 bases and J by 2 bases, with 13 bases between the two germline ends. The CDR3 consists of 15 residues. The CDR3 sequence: CASSRGAGGNQPQHF. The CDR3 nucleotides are TGTGCCAGCAGTCGGGGGGCGGGAGGCAATCAGCCCCAGCATTTT.

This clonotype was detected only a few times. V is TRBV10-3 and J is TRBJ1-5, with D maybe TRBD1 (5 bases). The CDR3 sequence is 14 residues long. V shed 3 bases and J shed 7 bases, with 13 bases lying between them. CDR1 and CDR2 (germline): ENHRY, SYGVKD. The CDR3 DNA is TGTGCCATCAGTGATGAGACAGTCCGGCAGCCCCAGCATTTT. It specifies CAISDETVRQPQHF.

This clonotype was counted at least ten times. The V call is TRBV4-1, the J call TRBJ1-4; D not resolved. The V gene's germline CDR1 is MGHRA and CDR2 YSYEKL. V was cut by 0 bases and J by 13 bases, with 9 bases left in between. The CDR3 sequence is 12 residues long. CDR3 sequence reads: CASSQDRRILFF. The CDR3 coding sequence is TGCGCCAGCAGCCAAGATCGTAGGATACTGTTTTTT.

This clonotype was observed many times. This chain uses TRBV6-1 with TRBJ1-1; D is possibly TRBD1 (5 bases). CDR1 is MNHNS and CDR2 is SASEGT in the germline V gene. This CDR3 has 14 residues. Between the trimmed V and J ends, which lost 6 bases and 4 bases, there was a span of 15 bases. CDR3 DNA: TGTGCCAGCAGCCCCCAGGGTGGGAGCACTGAAGCTTTCTTT. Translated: CASSPQGGSTEAFF.

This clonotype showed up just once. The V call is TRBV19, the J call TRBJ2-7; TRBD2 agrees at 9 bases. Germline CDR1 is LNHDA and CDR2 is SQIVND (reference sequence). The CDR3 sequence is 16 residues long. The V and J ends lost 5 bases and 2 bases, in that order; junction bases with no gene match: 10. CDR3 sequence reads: CASSGLAGTTTYEQYF. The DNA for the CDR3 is TGTGCCAGTAGTGGCCTAGCGGGGACCACTACCTACGAGCAGTACTTC.

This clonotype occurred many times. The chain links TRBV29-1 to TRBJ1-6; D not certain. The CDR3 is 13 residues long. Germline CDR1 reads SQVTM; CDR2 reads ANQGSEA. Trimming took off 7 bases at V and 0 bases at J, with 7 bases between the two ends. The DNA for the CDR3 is TGCAGCGGCGAGTGCTCCTATAATTCACCCCTCCACTTT. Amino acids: CSGECSYNSPLHF.

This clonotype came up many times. Written as DNA, the CDR3 is TGTGCCAGCAAGATACAGGGGGCTAGCTACGAGCAGTACTTC. Translation gives CASKIQGASYEQYF. The rearrangement links TRBV28 to TRBJ2-7, with TRBD1 identical over 9 bases. V trimming: 7 bases; J trimming: 3 bases; junction bases outside the gene matches: 7. CDR1 is MDHEN, CDR2 SYDVKM, per germline. The CDR3 consists of 14 residues.

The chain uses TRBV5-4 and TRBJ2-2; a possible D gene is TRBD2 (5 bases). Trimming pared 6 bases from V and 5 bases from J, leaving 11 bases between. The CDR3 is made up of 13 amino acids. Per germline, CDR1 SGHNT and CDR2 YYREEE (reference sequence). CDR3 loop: CASTSPGTGELFF. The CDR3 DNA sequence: TGTGCCAGCACCTCCCCGGGGACCGGGGAGCTGTTTTTT.

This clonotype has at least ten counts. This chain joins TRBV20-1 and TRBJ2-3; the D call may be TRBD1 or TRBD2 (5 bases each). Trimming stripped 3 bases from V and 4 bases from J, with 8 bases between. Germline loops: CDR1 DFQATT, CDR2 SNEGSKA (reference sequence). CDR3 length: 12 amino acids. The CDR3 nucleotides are TGCAGTGCTAGGAGGGGCGCAGATACGCAGTATTTT. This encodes CSARRGADTQYF.

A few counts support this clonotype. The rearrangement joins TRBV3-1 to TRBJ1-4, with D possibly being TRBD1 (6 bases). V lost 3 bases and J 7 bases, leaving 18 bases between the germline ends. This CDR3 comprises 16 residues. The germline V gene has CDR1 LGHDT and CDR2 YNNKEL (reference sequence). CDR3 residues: CASSQIHRVGLEKLFF. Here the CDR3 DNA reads TGTGCCAGCAGCCAGATACACAGGGTGGGTCTTGAAAAACTGTTTTTT.

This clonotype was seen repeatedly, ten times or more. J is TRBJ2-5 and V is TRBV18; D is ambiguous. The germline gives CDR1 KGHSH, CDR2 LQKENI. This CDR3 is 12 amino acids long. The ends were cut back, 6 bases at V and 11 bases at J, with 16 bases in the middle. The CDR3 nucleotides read TGTGCCAGCTCGAGTGGACGGCCTGCACAGTACTTC. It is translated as CASSSGRPAQYF.

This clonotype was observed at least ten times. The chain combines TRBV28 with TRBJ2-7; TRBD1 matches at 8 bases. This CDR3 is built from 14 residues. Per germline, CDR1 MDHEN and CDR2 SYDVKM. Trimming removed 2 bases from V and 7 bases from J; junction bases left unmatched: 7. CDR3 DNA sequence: TGTGCCAGCAGTTTAGGACAGGGAATTTGGGAGCAGTACTTC. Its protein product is CASSLGQGIWEQYF. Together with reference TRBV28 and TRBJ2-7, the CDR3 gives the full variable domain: DVKVTQSSRYLVKRTGEKVFLECVQDMDHENMFWYRQDPGLGLRLIYFSYDVKMKEKGDIPEGYSVSREKKERFSLILESASTNQTSMYLCASSLGQGIWEQYFGPGTRLTVT.

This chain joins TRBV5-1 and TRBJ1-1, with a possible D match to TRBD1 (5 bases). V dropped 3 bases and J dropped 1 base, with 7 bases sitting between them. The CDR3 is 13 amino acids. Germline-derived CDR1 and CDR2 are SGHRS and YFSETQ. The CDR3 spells CASSWGWNTEAFF. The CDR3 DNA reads TGCGCCAGCAGCTGGGGGTGGAACACTGAAGCTTTCTTT.